This entry lists 10 T cell receptor beta chains sequenced from one sample in a study of CD8+CD57+ T cells in acquired aplastic anemia. CDR3 and TCR beta VDJ profiling relied on genomic DNA as the template. TCRdb used MiXCR to reprocess the reads, holding one entry per CDR3 protein. The sample includes about 42,000 distinct CDR3 sequences, about 65% of them seen just once. Source material: sorted CD4+, CD8+, or CD8+CD57+ T cells (not recorded which) from PBMCs. Receptors originate from a human donor in good health, serving as a control.

CDR3: CASSLSRDTEAFF. The CDR3 DNA reads TGTGCCAGTAGCCTTTCAAGGGACACTGAAGCTTTCTTT. V is TRBV19 and J is TRBJ1-1; the D is unclear. Per germline, CDR1 LNHDA and CDR2 SQIVND (reference sequence). Trimming removed 6 bases from V and 3 bases from J, with 11 bases in between. The CDR3 contains 13 residues.

The V gene is TRBV7-8, the J gene TRBJ1-6; D unclear. V lost 6 bases and J lost 8, with 8 bases in between. The CDR3 has 12 residues. Germline values: CDR1 SGHVS, CDR2 FQNEAQ. CDR3 sequence (DNA): TGTGCCAGCAGTTTAAATGATTCACCCCTCCACTTT. It is translated as CASSLNDSPLHF.

This clonotype was seen a few times. The rearrangement links TRBV5-1 to TRBJ2-7; TRBD2 matches 8 bases. The germline V gene has CDR1 SGHRS and CDR2 YFSETQ. The CDR3 is 15 amino acids. V shed 1 base and J 5 bases; nucleotides not matched to a gene: 8. CDR3 residues: CASSLTGGEGNEQYF. The DNA of the CDR3 is TGCGCCAGCAGCTTGACGGGGGGGGAGGGAAACGAGCAGTACTTC.

This clonotype was seen many times. This chain joins TRBV2 and TRBJ1-5, with 9 positions matching TRBD1. CDR3 size: 17 residues. V lost 4 bases, J lost 2 bases, and 9 bases stayed unmatched. Germline CDR1 reads SNHLY; CDR2 reads FYNNEI. CDR3 amino acids: CASSGDRDLGGNQPQHF. The DNA of the CDR3 is TGTGCCAGCAGTGGGGACAGGGATTTGGGTGGCAATCAGCCCCAGCATTTT.

The V call is TRBV19, the J call TRBJ1-5, with D unclear. Germline-derived CDR1 and CDR2 are LNHDA and SQIVND (reference sequence). This CDR3 spans 13 amino acids. The V end lost 3 bases, the J end lost 4 bases, and 7 bases lay between the germline ends. The CDR3 region is CASSIDGNQPQHF. The CDR3 DNA reads TGTGCCAGTAGTATTGACGGTAATCAGCCCCAGCATTTT.

This clonotype turned up a few times. A much more abundant neighbour one base away suggests this may be a read error. This rearrangement joins TRBV6-2 or TRBV6-3 to TRBJ1-1; D remains unclear. Trimming cost V 0 bases and J 4 bases, with 12 bases left between them. The germline CDR1 and CDR2 sequences are MNHEY and SVGEGT. The CDR3 is 15 amino acids. CDR3 sequence reads: CASSYSAVGPTEAFF. DNA for the CDR3: TGTGCCAGCAGTTACTCGGCCGTAGGGCCCACTGAAGCTTTCTTT.

This clonotype showed up just a few times. This may be a read error, as it is one base from a much larger clone. J is TRBJ2-3 and V is TRBV6-5; perhaps D is TRBD1 or TRBD2 (5 bases each). V was cut by 4 bases and J by 4 bases, with 12 bases left in between. The CDR3 has 14 residues. CDR1 is MNHEY, CDR2 SVGAGI, per germline. CDR3 sequence reads: CASSFGGSADTQYF. The DNA for the CDR3 is TGTGCCAGCAGTTTTGGGGGATCCGCAGATACGCAGTATTTT.

The rearrangement uses TRBV15 and TRBJ2-7; no firm D call. Germline CDR1 reads LNHNV; CDR2 reads YYDKDF (reference sequence). V was clipped by 0 bases and J by 3 bases, with 6 bases between them. This CDR3 comprises 13 residues. CDR3 region: CATSRDKGYEQYF. CDR3 coding DNA: TGTGCCACCAGCAGAGATAAGGGCTACGAGCAGTACTTC.

For the CDR3, the DNA is TGTGCCATCAGTGAAATATTCTGGGGGGACTATGGCTACACCTTC. The encoded protein is CAISEIFWGDYGYTF. The chain is built from TRBV10-3 and TRBJ1-2, with a tentative D call TRBD1 (5 bases). CDR1 is ENHRY and CDR2 is SYGVKD in the germline V gene. The CDR3 spans 15 residues. V was shortened by 3 bases and J by 3 bases, with 14 bases between the two germline ends.

The chain is built from TRBV14 and TRBJ2-7, with 10 bases fitting TRBD1. The CDR3 length is 15 residues. The J segment lost 2 bases and the V segment lost 2 bases, leaving 3 bases of the junction unmatched. Germline V gene lookup returns CDR1 SGHDN and CDR2 FVKESK. For the CDR3, the DNA is TGTGCCAGCAGCCAACGGACAGGGGGGGCCTACGAGCAGTACTTC. Residues: CASSQRTGGAYEQYF.